These T cell receptor beta chains were read from a single sample in a study of shared clonotypes between healthy human individuals. Only in-frame clones appear in the TCRdb table, and some are missing; sequencing was by immunoSEQ multiplex PCR. Here the sample spans around 2.3 million clones, around 95% being singletons. What was sequenced was naive CD4+ T cells sorted from blood. The origin of the receptors is a young man in good health. CDR3s include the opening cysteine and the closing phenylalanine or tryptophan.

j_gene,v_gene,CDR3aa
TRBJ2-2,TRBV2,CASTLQSTGELFF
TRBJ1-4,TRBV28,CASSFSSGGGNEKLFF
TRBJ1-5,TRBV27,CASSMDRINQPQHF
TRBJ2-3,TRBV5-6,CASSRQGTDTQYF
TRBJ1-5,TRBV19,CASSIEWGAGSNQPQHF
TRBJ1-2,TRBV28,CASSYRGTPTFNYGYTF
TRBJ1-5,TRBV2,CASETEYNQPQHF
TRBJ2-5,TRBV6-5,CASSRSTGIQETQYF
TRBJ2-1,TRBV6-1,CASSGGTSGGARYNEQFF
TRBJ2-2,TRBV18,CASSPQGTGATGELFF
TRBJ2-7,TRBV28,CASSGPLTEQYF
TRBJ2-7,TRBV5-4,CASSLDRLEQYF
TRBJ1-2,TRBV28,CASSPTGTVGNYGYTF
TRBJ1-1,TRBV11-2,CASSLVGGRRAFF
TRBJ1-2,TRBV18,CASSLGTGGFYGYTF
TRBJ2-1,TRBV6-5,CASSSTSGTGHEQFF
TRBJ2-5,TRBV2,CASRGTSGGYQETQYF
TRBJ1-6,TRBV27,CASRQGEGNSPLHF
TRBJ1-1,TRBV7-9,CASSPTEMNTEAFF
TRBJ2-5,TRBV4-1,CASSQVGPGLQETQYF
TRBJ1-1,TRBV6-5,CASSRRGEAFF
TRBJ2-7,TRBV5-6,CASSLGGRIHYEQYF
TRBJ1-6,TRBV2,CASSEGPVRLHF
TRBJ2-7,TRBV28,CASSPRTPHEQYF
TRBJ1-2,TRBV11-2,CASSLDWVLTGPNYGYTF
TRBJ2-3,TRBV6-1,CASRPDPTDTQYF
TRBJ1-1,TRBV14,CASSFDLNTEAFF
TRBJ2-1,TRBV4-3,CASSQYRLVGYNEQFF